The clone carrying this TCR beta chain appeared many times. The antigen is not known. This sample was included in a study of identical twins. TCRdb redid the calling of the 5' RACE reads with MiXCR, one entry per CDR3 protein. The sample has approximately 700,000 distinct CDR3 sequences, approximately 6% seen once. Study conclusions and caveats: Compared with models, monozygotic twins showed more out-of-frame TCR alpha sharing.

Healthy Caucasian individuals made up all the donors. The V end was cut by 1 base, the J end by 0 bases, with 13 bases between. CDR3 size: 17 residues. CDR1 LGHNA and CDR2 YNFKEQ come from the germline V gene. The chain recombines TRBV4-2 with TRBJ2-4, with D possibly TRBD1 on 6 matching bases. The sequence was collected from a young man in good health. Sequenced: naive T cells sorted from blood. CDR3 sequence (DNA): TGTGCCAGCAGCCAAGCCCCGACAGGAGCAGCCAAAAACATTCAGTACTTC. Translated, it gives CASSQAPTGAAKNIQYF.